This T cell receptor (beta chain) was identified during a study of lymphopenia after photon versus proton radiotherapy. To note about this clone: Antigen unknown.

Trimming cost V 7 bases and J 0 bases; bases outside gene matches: 4. CDR1 is MNHNY and CDR2 is SVGAGI in the germline V gene (reference sequence). This CDR3 has 14 residues. Study results and limitations: Oligoclonal CD8+ Temra expansion after nadir drove photon patients' diversity drop. Photon-treated patients lost naive T cells and TCR diversity; proton-treated stayed stable. Larger post-nadir TCR diversity loss correlated inversely with survival in deceased patients.

Produced via immunoSEQ multiplex PCR; TCRdb's table is partial and in-frame only. The sample holds 70,000 or so clones, just under 95% seen once. This chain connects TRBV6-6 to TRBJ2-3, with 7 bases lining up with TRBD2. The sequences come from peripheral blood, collected from a patient treated with photon-based radiotherapy. The receptor's source is a woman aged 40 to 50 with cholangiocarcinoma. CDR3 nucleotides: TGTGCCAGCACGGCTAGCGGTAGCACAGATACGCAGTATTTT. Residues: CASTASGSTDTQYF.